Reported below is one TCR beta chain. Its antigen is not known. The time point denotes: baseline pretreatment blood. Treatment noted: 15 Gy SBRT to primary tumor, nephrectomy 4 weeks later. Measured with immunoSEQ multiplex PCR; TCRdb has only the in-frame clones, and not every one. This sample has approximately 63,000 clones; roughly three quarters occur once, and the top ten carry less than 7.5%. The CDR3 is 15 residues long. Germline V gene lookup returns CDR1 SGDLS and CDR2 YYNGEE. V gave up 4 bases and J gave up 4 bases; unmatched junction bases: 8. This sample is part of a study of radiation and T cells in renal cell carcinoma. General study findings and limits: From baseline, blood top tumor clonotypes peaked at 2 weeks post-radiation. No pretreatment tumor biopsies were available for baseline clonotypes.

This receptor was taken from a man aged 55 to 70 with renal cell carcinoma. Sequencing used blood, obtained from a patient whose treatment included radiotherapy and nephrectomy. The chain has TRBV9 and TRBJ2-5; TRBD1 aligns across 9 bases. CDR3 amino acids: CASSTRQGEAETQYF. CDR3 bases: TGTGCCAGCAGCACCCGACAGGGGGAAGCAGAGACCCAGTACTTC. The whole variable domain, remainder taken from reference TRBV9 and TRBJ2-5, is DSGVTQTPKHLITATGQRVTLRCSPRSGDLSVYWYQQSLDQGLQFLIQYYNGEERAKGNILERFSAQQFPDLHSELNLSSLELGDSALYFCASSTRQGEAETQYFGPGTRLLVL.